This is a list of T cell receptor beta chains from one sample in a study of blood T cell repertoires in COVID-19. TCRdb's table, derived via immunoSEQ multiplex PCR, lists solely in-frame clones and lacks some. This table has approximately 170,000 clones, about four fifths appearing once. Sequencing was performed on peripheral blood. The receptors stem from a man in his 70s who had recovered from COVID-19. Both conserved end residues are part of each CDR3. A D gene is named only where the DNA matches it firmly. Clone size is shown for a subset of rows, as once, few, many or a class of expanded clone.

V gene	clone size	J gene	D gene	CDR3 DNA	CDR3 protein
TRBV5-4	NA	TRBJ2-1	NA	TGTGCCAGCAGCTTGAACTCCCGGACTGGGGATGAGCAGTTCTTC	CASSLNSRTGDEQFF
TRBV5-5	few	TRBJ1-1	TRBD1	TGTGCCAGCAGCCCGGGACAGTCAGGAACTGAAGCTTTCTTT	CASSPGQSGTEAFF
TRBV3-1/TRBV3-2	NA	TRBJ2-3	TRBD2	TGTGCCAGCAGCCAAGACCCTAGCGGGAGGGCTGCAGATACGCAGTATTTT	CASSQDPSGRAADTQYF
TRBV10-3	NA	TRBJ2-5	TRBD1	TGTGCCATCAGTGAGTCGGGAGGGACAGGGGCTAGAGAGACCCAGTACTTC	CAISESGGTGARETQYF
TRBV19	few	TRBJ2-5	NA	TGTGCCAGTAGTAAGGGGCCGGGCTGGACCCAGTACTTC	CASSKGPGWTQYF
TRBV3-1/TRBV3-2	once	TRBJ2-2	NA	TGTGCCAGCAGCCAAGATAATAATGCCGGGGAGCTGTTTTTT	CASSQDNNAGELFF
TRBV7-2	NA	TRBJ1-2	NA	TGTGCCAGCAGCTTTTTCGGAGGCAGGGACGGGGGAGGCTACACCTTC	CASSFFGGRDGGGYTF
TRBV7-6	NA	TRBJ2-2	NA	TGTGCCAGCAGCTTTAATAACGATAACCTATCCGGGGAGCTGTTTTTT	CASSFNNDNLSGELFF
TRBV29-1	NA	TRBJ1-2	TRBD1	TGCAGCGACCAAGACAGGGCGCTAGCTAACTATGGCTACACCTTC	CSDQDRALANYGYTF
TRBV5-1	NA	TRBJ2-7	TRBD2	TGCGCCAGCAGCTTGGCCTTCAGCGGGGGGTCCTACGAGCAGTACTTC	CASSLAFSGGSYEQYF
TRBV10-3	NA	TRBJ1-4	NA	TGTGCCATCTCCTCTTCGTCAGGGGTTGAAAAACTGTTTTTT	CAISSSSGVEKLFF
TRBV6-5	NA	TRBJ2-1	NA	TGTGCCAGCATTCGGACAGGAGGGGACAATGAGCAGTTCTTC	CASIRTGGDNEQFF
TRBV6-5	NA	TRBJ1-6	TRBD1	TGTGCCAGCAGGCTGGACAGGCCGTATTCACCCCTCCACTTT	CASRLDRPYSPLHF
TRBV3-1/TRBV3-2	NA	TRBJ2-7	NA	TGTGCCAGCAGCCAAGAAGAGAAATACTCTTTC	CASSQEEKYSF
TRBV7-9	NA	TRBJ1-1	TRBD1	TGTGCCAGCAGTACCGGGACAGGGGATATTTCGAACACTGAAGCTTTCTTT	CASSTGTGDISNTEAFF
TRBV4-2	NA	TRBJ2-7	TRBD2	TGTGCCAGTGGACTAGCGGGAGTGTACGAGCAGTACTTC	CASGLAGVYEQYF
TRBV6-2/TRBV6-3	NA	TRBJ1-2	TRBD1	TGTGCCAGCAGTTCCGTGGACAGGGGGAACTATGGCTACACCTTC	CASSSVDRGNYGYTF
TRBV2	few	TRBJ2-3	NA	TGTGCCAGCAGTGAGGTGGCCCTTAGCGCAGATACGCAGTATTTT	CASSEVALSADTQYF
TRBV6-5	NA	TRBJ1-6	TRBD1	TGTGCCAGCAGTTACTCTGGACAGGGGGCAGGACCCCTCCACTTT	CASSYSGQGAGPLHF
TRBV10-3	NA	TRBJ1-2	TRBD1	TGTGCCATCACCGGACAGGGTTGGTATGGCTACACCTTC	CAITGQGWYGYTF
TRBV5-1	once	TRBJ2-3	NA	TGCGCCAGCAGCTTGGGGACTCAGCGAAGCACAGATACGCAGTATTTT	CASSLGTQRSTDTQYF
TRBV2	few	TRBJ1-5	NA	TGTGCCAGCAGTGAATCGCAGGAAAGCAATCAGCCCCAGCATTTT	CASSESQESNQPQHF
TRBV15	NA	TRBJ2-3	NA	TGTGCCACCAGCAGACTAGATACGCAGTATTTT	CATSRLDTQYF
TRBV4-3	few	TRBJ2-7	NA	TGCGCCAGCAGCCAAGATGACTGGGCCTACGAGCAGTACTTC	CASSQDDWAYEQYF
TRBV5-1	NA	TRBJ2-3	NA	TGCGCCAGCAGCATTGCCGGGGGCACAGATACGCAGTATTTT	CASSIAGGTDTQYF
TRBV11-2	few	TRBJ1-5	NA	TGTGCCAGCAGCTCCACAGGGTATCAGCCCCAGCATTTT	CASSSTGYQPQHF
TRBV20-1	NA	TRBJ2-7	NA	TGCAGTGCTATTGATAGGCGGGCAGGGGCTTACGAGCAGTACTTC	CSAIDRRAGAYEQYF